This T cell receptor beta chain emerged from a study of shared clonotypes between healthy human individuals. Study at large: A couple of women and three men aged 18 to 49 made up the donors.

TCRdb keeps only in-frame clones here, not all; method: immunoSEQ multiplex PCR. The data show around 550,000 clones, roughly 95% seen once. CD45RO negativity and positive selection for CCR7 defined naive CD8 cells, a population that excluded terminally differentiated effector memory CD45RA+ cells. This CDR3 has 11 amino acids. V dropped 5 bases and J dropped 1 base, with 4 bases sitting between them. Germline-derived CDR1 and CDR2 are SGHRS and YFSETQ. Source material: naive CD8+ T cells sorted from blood. This clonotype was sampled from a woman aged 30 to 39 in good health. The genes are TRBV5-1 and TRBJ2-7; D remains ambiguous. CDR3 DNA: TGCGCCAGCAGACGTTCCTACGAGCAGTACTTC. The encoded protein is CASRRSYEQYF.